The 14 T cell receptor beta chains below come from one sample, sequenced in a study of memory CD4+ T cells and cytomegalovirus serostatus. TCRdb's table, derived via immunoSEQ multiplex PCR, lists solely in-frame clones and lacks some. The sample consists of about 60,000 clones, around 79% of them appearing once. Single viable CD3+CD4+CD8-CD45RO+ cells were sorted as the memory CD4+ T cells. Sequences were obtained from memory CD4+ T cells from blood. The origin of the receptors is an adult in good health and CMV-seropositive.

The chain couples TRBV7-2 to TRBJ2-2; 7 bases agree with TRBD2. Germline V gene data show CDR1 as SGHTA and CDR2 as FQGNSA. The CDR3 length is 16 residues. V lost 3 bases and J lost 7; bases outside the gene matches: 11. The chain's CDR3 is CASSLGAGNTFGELFF. The CDR3 DNA reads as TGTGCCAGCAGCTTGGGAGCGGGAAACACATTCGGGGAGCTGTTTTTT.

The chain uses TRBV2 and TRBJ1-3, with no clear D. Germline CDR1 SNHLY, CDR2 FYNNEI. The CDR3 is 15 residues long. V was trimmed by 6 bases and J by 3 bases, leaving 15 bases between them. The CDR3 spells CASSETRQNGNTIYF. CDR3 coding DNA: TGTGCCAGCAGCGAAACCCGACAAAATGGAAACACCATATATTTT.

The gene calls are TRBV30 and TRBJ1-6; 7 bases map to TRBD1. Germline CDR1 GTSNPN, CDR2 SVGIG (reference sequence). CDR3 length equals 13 residues. V lost 7 bases and J lost 7; bases outside the gene matches: 7. In DNA, the CDR3 is TGTGCCTCGACGACAGGGTTAAATTCACCCCTCCACTTT. The encoded protein is CASTTGLNSPLHF. The full variable domain, in which reference TRBV30 and TRBJ1-6 provide the parts outside the CDR3, is SQTIHQWPATLVQPVGSPLSLECTVEGTSNPNLYWYRQAAGRGLQLLFYSVGIGQISSEVPQNLSASRPQDRQFILSSKKLLLSDSGFYLCASTTGLNSPLHFGNGTRLTVT.

For this clone: A read error may account for a junction end that differs from germline. The CDR3 spells CASRLEETQYF. CDR3 in DNA: TGCGCCAGCCGCTTAGAAGAGACCCAGTACTTC. The rearrangement uses TRBV5-1 and TRBJ2-5; the D is unclear. The CDR3 runs to 11 residues. Germline V CDR1 and CDR2: SGHRS, YFSETQ.

The table lists this clone with a few counts. V and J are TRBV5-5 and TRBJ2-7; no firm D call. The CDR3 spans 15 residues. The ends were cut back, 1 base at V and 7 bases at J, with 18 bases in the middle. Germline-derived CDR1 and CDR2 are SGHKS and YYEKEE (reference sequence). The CDR3 nucleotides read TGTGCCAGCAGCTTGAGGCCCGAGGCTCCGAGTGAGCAGTACGTC. Translating gives CASSLRPEAPSEQYV.

A single count supports this clone. The chain recombines TRBV7-9 with TRBJ1-1; D uncertain. CDR3 length: 14 amino acids. The ends were cut back, 7 bases at V and 1 base at J, with 13 bases in the middle. From germline, CDR1 is SEHNR and CDR2 FQNEAQ (reference sequence). CDR3 coding DNA: TGTGCCAGCAACGAGGGCAGCACGAACACTGAAGCTTTCTTT. Protein: CASNEGSTNTEAFF. The full variable domain, with the rest looked up from reference TRBV7-9 and TRBJ1-1, is DTGVSQNPRHKITKRGQNVTFRCDPISEHNRLYWYRQTLGQGPEFLTYFQNEAQLEKSRLLSDRFSAERPKGSFSTLEIQRTEQGDSAMYLCASNEGSTNTEAFFGQGTRLTVV.

The chain uses TRBV14 and TRBJ1-2; D perhaps matches TRBD1 (5 bases). CDR1 SGHDN and CDR2 FVKESK come from the germline V gene. The CDR3 is made up of 13 amino acids. Trimming cost V 2 bases and J 8 bases, with 12 bases left between them. For the CDR3, the DNA is TGTGCCAGCAGCCAAAAGCAGGGTTGGGGCTACACCTTC. It yields the protein CASSQKQGWGYTF. Full variable domain (outside the CDR3, taken from reference TRBV14 and TRBJ1-2): EAGVTQFPSHSVIEKGQTVTLRCDPISGHDNLYWYRRVMGKEIKFLLHFVKESKQDESGMPNNRFLAERTGGTYSTLKVQPAELEDSGVYFCASSQKQGWGYTFGSGTRLTVV.

The V gene is TRBV10-2, the J gene TRBJ2-7; D remains ambiguous. V shed 2 bases and J shed 3 bases, with 11 bases lying between them. CDR3 size: 14 residues. Germline assignment: CDR1 WSHSY and CDR2 SAAADI. Written as DNA, the CDR3 is TGCGCCAGCAGTGAGGTGGTTCTTGGCTACGAGCAGTACGTC. This sequence encodes CASSEVVLGYEQYV.

This rearrangement joins TRBV30 to TRBJ1-5, with D perhaps TRBD1 (5 bases). The CDR3 runs to 14 residues. CDR1 GTSNPN and CDR2 SVGIG come from the germline V gene (reference sequence). Between the trimmed V and J ends, which lost 4 bases and 1 base, there was a span of 11 bases. CDR3 sequence: CAWTEGRSNQPQHF. CDR3 DNA: TGTGCCTGGACCGAGGGACGGAGCAATCAGCCCCAGCATTTT. Together with reference TRBV30 and TRBJ1-5, the CDR3 gives the full variable domain: SQTIHQWPATLVQPVGSPLSLECTVEGTSNPNLYWYRQAAGRGLQLLFYSVGIGQISSEVPQNLSASRPQDRQFILSSKKLLLSDSGFYLCAWTEGRSNQPQHFGDGTRLSIL.

This chain links TRBV6-5 with TRBJ1-4; TRBD1 agrees at 8 bases. CDR3 length: 14 amino acids. CDR1 is MNHEY and CDR2 is SVGAGI in the germline V gene. V lost 5 bases, J lost 5 bases, and 4 bases stayed unmatched. The CDR3 sequence: CASSGQGINEKLFF. The CDR3 DNA sequence: TGTGCCAGCAGTGGACAGGGCATCAATGAAAAACTGTTTTTT.

This clone was recorded many times. CDR3: CASSLNPGVSGNTIYF. CDR3 DNA: TGCGCCAGCAGCTTGAATCCGGGCGTCTCTGGAAACACCATATATTTT. The rearrangement uses TRBV5-1 and TRBJ1-3; D unclear. The CDR3 sequence is 16 residues long. Per the germline V gene, CDR1 is SGHRS and CDR2 is YFSETQ. Trimming stripped 1 base from V and 0 bases from J, with 11 bases between. The complete variable domain, with remaining parts taken from reference TRBV5-1 and TRBJ1-3, reads KAGVTQTPRYLIKTRGQQVTLSCSPISGHRSVSWYQQTPGQGLQFLFEYFSETQRNKGNFPGRFSGRQFSNSRSEMNVSTLELGDSALYLCASSLNPGVSGNTIYFGEGSWLTVV.

The genes are TRBV27 and TRBJ2-5; no firm D call. The CDR3 spans 16 residues. Germline CDR1 is MNHEY and CDR2 is SMNVEV (reference sequence). V was shortened by 2 bases and J by 5 bases, with 18 bases between the two germline ends. The CDR3 sequence: CASSLIRSPAAETQYF. As DNA, the CDR3 is TGTGCCAGCAGTTTAATAAGGTCACCCGCCGCCGAGACCCAGTACTTC.

The rearrangement links TRBV7-8 to TRBJ1-1, with unresolved D. The germline CDR1 and CDR2 sequences are SGHVS and FQNEAQ. This CDR3 region has 14 residues. The V end lost 5 bases, the J end lost 0 bases, and 10 bases lay between the germline ends. Written as DNA, the CDR3 is TGTGCCAGCAGCCCCCGCCGACTGAACACTGAAGCTTTCTTT. It codes for CASSPRRLNTEAFF.

The rearrangement links TRBV5-5 to TRBJ1-1, with 8 bases matching TRBD1. V lost 3 bases, J lost 4 bases, and 5 bases stayed unmatched. The CDR3 length is 14 residues. CDR1 and CDR2 (germline): SGHKS, YYEKEE (reference sequence). This chain's CDR3 is CASSSTGEGTEAFF. In nucleotides, the CDR3 is TGTGCCAGCAGCTCGACAGGGGAGGGCACTGAAGCTTTCTTT.